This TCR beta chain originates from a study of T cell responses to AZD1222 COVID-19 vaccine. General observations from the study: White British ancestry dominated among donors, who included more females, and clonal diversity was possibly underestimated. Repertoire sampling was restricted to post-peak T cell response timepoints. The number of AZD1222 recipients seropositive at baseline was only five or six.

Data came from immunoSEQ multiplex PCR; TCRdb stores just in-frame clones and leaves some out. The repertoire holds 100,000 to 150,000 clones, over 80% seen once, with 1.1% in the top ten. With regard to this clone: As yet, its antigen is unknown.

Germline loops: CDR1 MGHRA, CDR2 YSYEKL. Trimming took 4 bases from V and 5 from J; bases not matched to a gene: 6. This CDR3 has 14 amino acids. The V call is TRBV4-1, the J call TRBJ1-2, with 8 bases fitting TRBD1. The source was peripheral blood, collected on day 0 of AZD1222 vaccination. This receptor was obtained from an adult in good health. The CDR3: CASSPNRGGYGYTF. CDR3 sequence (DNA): TGCGCCAGCAGCCCTAACAGGGGGGGGTATGGCTACACCTTC.